Listed here is a single TCR beta chain. This sample was taken from a study of OX40 agonist ivuxolimab in advanced cancers. The CDR3 totals 14 residues. CDR1 is SQVTM, CDR2 ANQGSEA, per germline. J gave up 2 bases and V 6 bases, and 3 bases lay outside the gene matches. Using immunoSEQ multiplex PCR, the repertoire was profiled, and TCRdb retains in-frame clones only, with some absent. This sample yields some 13,000 clones, of which approximately 84% are seen a single time; 65% to 70% belongs to the top ten. Source: CD4+ or CD8+ T cells sorted from blood, taken in a trial of the OX40 agonist ivuxolimab. This receptor was identified in an adult with an advanced solid tumor such as melanoma, head and neck, liver or kidney cancer. The chain uses TRBV29-1 and TRBJ2-2; 10 bases line up with TRBD1. CDR3 region: CSVDRGLNTGELFF. The CDR3 nucleotides are TGCAGCGTCGACAGGGGGCTAAACACCGGGGAGCTGTTTTTT.